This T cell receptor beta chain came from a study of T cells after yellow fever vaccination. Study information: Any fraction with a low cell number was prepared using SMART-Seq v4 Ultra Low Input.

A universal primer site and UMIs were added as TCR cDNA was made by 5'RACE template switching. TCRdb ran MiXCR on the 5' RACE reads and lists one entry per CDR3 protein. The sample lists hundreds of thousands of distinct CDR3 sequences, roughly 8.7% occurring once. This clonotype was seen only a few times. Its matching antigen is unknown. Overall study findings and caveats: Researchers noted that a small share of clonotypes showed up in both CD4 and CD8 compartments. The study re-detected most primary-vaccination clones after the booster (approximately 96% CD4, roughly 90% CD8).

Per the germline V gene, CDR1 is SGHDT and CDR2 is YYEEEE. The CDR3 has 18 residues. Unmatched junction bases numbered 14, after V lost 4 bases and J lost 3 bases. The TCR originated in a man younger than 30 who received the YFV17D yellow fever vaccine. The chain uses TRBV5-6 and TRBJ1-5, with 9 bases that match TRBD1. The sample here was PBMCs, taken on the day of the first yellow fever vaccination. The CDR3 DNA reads TGTGCCAGCAGCGATTCGGGGACAGGGATCGGTAACAATCAGCCCCAGCATTTT. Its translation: CASSDSGTGIGNNQPQHF.